Listed here are 15 T cell receptor beta chains from one sample, sequenced in a study of shared clonotypes between healthy human individuals (dated by TCRdb to about 2020). The protocol used for the library was the immunoSEQ multiplex PCR assay. The table was pulled from immuneACCESS by TCRdb, which kept in-frame rearrangements only. Such tables lose some clones; where checked, under half of the loss comes from unresolved V genes, and the rest has no known cause. The sample yields roughly 480,000 clones; 70% to 80% were counted once. The ten largest clones add up to about an eighth of the sample. Sequenced sample: PBMCs. All receptors derive from a woman in her thirties or forties in good health. Some clones in this sample may be carry-over from other donors' samples.

The chain carries TRBV7-3 and TRBJ2-1; D might be TRBD2 (5 bases). The CDR3 consists of 15 residues. Germline V gene data show CDR1 as SGHTA and CDR2 as FQGTGA. V was pared by 3 bases and J by 0 bases, with 9 bases between. The CDR3 coding sequence is TGTGCCAGCAGCTTTCAGCGGAGCTCCTACAATGAGCAGTTCTTC. Amino acid sequence: CASSFQRSSYNEQFF.

The rearrangement links TRBV4-3 to TRBJ1-6, with D uncertain. CDR1 is LGHNA and CDR2 is YSLEER in the germline V gene. V lost 0 bases to trimming and J lost 8 bases, with 11 bases between them. This CDR3 has 15 amino acids. In nucleotides, the CDR3 is TGCGCCAGCAGCCAAGACCAGGACTACGATTCACCCCTCCACTTT. As protein: CASSQDQDYDSPLHF.

The rearrangement links TRBV10-3 to TRBJ1-1; D gene ambiguous. Germline-derived CDR1 and CDR2 are ENHRY and SYGVKD. This CDR3 is built from 11 residues. V lost 10 bases and J lost 2, with 8 bases in between. DNA for the CDR3: TGTGCCACGCTAGAAAACACTGAAGCTTTCTTT. Residues: CATLENTEAFF.

CDR3 sequence: CASSLGTSVYNEQFF. CDR3 DNA sequence: TGTGCCAGCAGCCTGGGGACTAGCGTATACAATGAGCAGTTCTTC. This chain uses TRBV9 with TRBJ2-1; 10 bases are a match to TRBD2. CDR3 size: 15 residues. Losses at the gene ends were 4 bases for V and 4 bases for J; bases not matched to a gene: 5. In germline, CDR1 is SGDLS, CDR2 YYNGEE.

The DNA for the CDR3 is TGTGCCAGCAGCTCCCAGGGGATTGAGACCCAGTACTTC. Protein: CASSSQGIETQYF. This sequence joins TRBV7-8 and TRBJ2-5; a possible D gene is TRBD1 (6 bases). V lost 4 bases and J 5 bases, leaving 11 bases between the germline ends. Germline assignment: CDR1 SGHVS and CDR2 FQNEAQ. The CDR3 loop spans 13 amino acids.

The V gene is TRBV28, the J gene TRBJ1-5; 8 bases fit TRBD1. The V segment lost 7 bases and the J segment 2 bases; nucleotides outside the gene matches: 1. Germline-derived CDR1 and CDR2 are MDHEN and SYDVKM. The CDR3 is 13 residues long. CDR3 residues: CASKTGGNQPQHF. The CDR3 DNA reads TGTGCCAGCAAGACAGGGGGCAATCAGCCCCAGCATTTT.

CDR3 in amino acids: CASSGRSPGMENEQFF. Here the CDR3 DNA reads TGTGCCAGCTCAGGCCGGTCGCCAGGTATGGAAAATGAGCAGTTCTTC. The genes are TRBV18 and TRBJ2-1; D is undetermined. Per germline, CDR1 KGHSH and CDR2 LQKENI. Trimming removed 5 bases at V and 7 bases at J, with 21 bases between. The CDR3 extends over 16 amino acids.

The rearrangement links TRBV27 to TRBJ1-2; D is possibly TRBD1 (6 bases). The CDR3 covers 16 residues. Germline CDR1 is MNHEY and CDR2 is SMNVEV (reference sequence). Trimming stripped 3 bases from V and 0 bases from J, with 14 bases between. The CDR3 DNA reads TGTGCCAGCAGTTTGGGGGCAGGGGTGGCTAACTATGGCTACACCTTC. It encodes CASSLGAGVANYGYTF.

This chain joins TRBV2 and TRBJ2-7; D is possibly TRBD2 (6 bases). From germline, CDR1 is SNHLY and CDR2 FYNNEI. Trimming removed 7 bases from V and 3 bases from J, with 7 bases in between. The CDR3 spans 11 residues. The CDR3, as DNA: TGTGCCAGCACAGCGGGCTACGAGCAGTACTTC. Protein: CASTAGYEQYF.

The chain carries TRBV19 and TRBJ1-1, with D unresolved. Deletions cut 7 bases from V and 0 bases from J, with 12 bases between. The CDR3 totals 14 residues. The germline CDR1 and CDR2 sequences are LNHDA and SQIVND (reference sequence). CDR3 bases: TGTGCCAGTATTCCGGGGAGGGTGAACACTGAAGCTTTCTTT. This gives the protein CASIPGRVNTEAFF.

This clone was counted only a few times. The rearrangement uses TRBV5-1 and TRBJ2-1, with TRBD1 matching over 8 bases. The germline gives CDR1 SGHRS, CDR2 YFSETQ. The ends lost 4 bases at V and 5 bases at J; junction bases unmatched: 5. CDR3 length: 14 amino acids. CDR3 in amino acids: CASSANRGNNEQFF. Here the CDR3 DNA reads TGCGCCAGCAGCGCAAACAGGGGGAACAATGAGCAGTTCTTC.

The chain employs TRBV11-2 and TRBJ2-3, with D perhaps assigned TRBD1 or TRBD2 (5 bases each). This CDR3 has 14 residues. Germline V lookup: CDR1 SGHAT, CDR2 FQNNGV. The V gene lost 6 bases and the J gene lost 4 bases, with 14 bases spanning the gap. The CDR3 here is CASSTRDVPDTQYF. The DNA of the CDR3 is TGTGCCAGCAGTACCCGGGACGTCCCAGATACGCAGTATTTT.

Concerning this clone: This may be a read error, as it is one base from a much larger clone. The rearrangement joins TRBV9 to TRBJ2-3; a possible D gene is TRBD1 (6 bases). CDR1 is SGDLS and CDR2 is YYNGEE in the germline V gene. CDR3 size: 14 residues. The CDR3 DNA reads as TGTACCAGCAGCGTAGGGGGAGTCACAGATACGCAGTATTTT. It specifies CTSSVGGVTDTQYF.

V and J are TRBV7-6 and TRBJ1-1, with D uncertain. This CDR3 comprises 17 residues. Germline assignment: CDR1 SGHVS and CDR2 FNYEAQ. V lost 1 base and J lost 0, with 15 bases in between. The CDR3 DNA follows: TGTGCCAGCAGCTTAGTAATGCCTGGGCCCTTGAACACTGAAGCTTTCTTT. This gives the protein CASSLVMPGPLNTEAFF.

This clone has more than one count but fewer than ten. CDR3 nucleotides: TGTGCCAGCAGCGCTCAGGGCACAGATACGCAGTATTTT. This encodes CASSAQGTDTQYF. The rearrangement joins TRBV9 to TRBJ2-3; no clear D gene. The CDR3 totals 13 residues. Germline CDR1 reads SGDLS; CDR2 reads YYNGEE. V was cut by 3 bases and J by 1 base, with 6 bases left in between.